The clone carrying this TCR beta chain was detected many times. Genomic DNA, serving as template, underwent TCR beta VDJ and CDR3 profiling. TCRdb independently ran MiXCR on the reads; one entry per CDR3 protein. The table includes 150,000 to 200,000 distinct CDR3 sequences, 64% detected once. CDR3 size: 14 residues. Trimming removed 1 base from V and 5 bases from J, with 11 bases in between. Germline CDR1 is SEHNR and CDR2 is FQNEAQ (reference sequence). This entry comes from a study of CD8+CD57+ T cells in acquired aplastic anemia. Study-level information: Sorted CD4+ and CD8+ cells gave an average of roughly 3.3 ug of DNA.

The specimen sequenced was sorted CD4+, CD8+, or CD8+CD57+ T cells (not recorded which) from PBMCs. The chain uses TRBV7-9 and TRBJ1-1, with a weak D call TRBD1 (5 bases). This clonotype was sampled from a human donor with severe aplastic anemia or a healthy control (not recorded which). CDR3: CASSLVRERTEAFF. The CDR3 DNA follows: TGTGCCAGCAGCTTAGTCAGGGAACGAACTGAAGCTTTCTTT.